This is a list of T cell receptor beta chains from one sample in a study of CD8+CD57+ T cells in acquired aplastic anemia. Using its own MiXCR run on the reads, TCRdb lists one record per CDR3 protein. The sample has around 170,000 distinct CDR3 sequences; 40% to 50% are singletons. The sample comprised sorted CD4+, CD8+, or CD8+CD57+ T cells (not recorded which) from PBMCs. Receptor source: a human donor in good health. CDR3s include the opening cysteine and the closing phenylalanine or tryptophan. The order of the fields is V gene, J gene, CDR3 protein.

>TRBV7-2|TRBJ1-2
CASSSGSGHYGYTF
>TRBV20-1|TRBJ2-3
CSATGLAGERSDTQYF
>TRBV3-1|TRBJ2-1
CASSIDRAKQFF
>TRBV7-2|TRBJ2-2
CASSLALGNTGELFF
>TRBV12-3/TRBV12-4|TRBJ2-1
CASSTSSGNEQFF
>TRBV11-2|TRBJ2-1
CASTPGYEQFF
>TRBV19|TRBJ2-4
CASRDPGGAKNIQYF
>TRBV2|TRBJ1-3
CASSGTRAGGTIYF
>TRBV29-1|TRBJ2-3
CSVEAWGSGDTQYF
>TRBV4-3|TRBJ2-7
CASSLTSGPYEQYF
>TRBV2|TRBJ2-4
CASSEAGAKNIQYF
>TRBV20-1|TRBJ2-3
CSARVGGVGDTQYF
>TRBV12-3/TRBV12-4|TRBJ2-6
CASARNAQGTGANVLTF
>TRBV7-9|TRBJ2-3
CASSLATSGIDTQYF
>TRBV2|TRBJ1-4
CASGRAESFEKLFF
>TRBV19|TRBJ1-5
CASSTQGRSNQPQHF
>TRBV6-1|TRBJ2-7
CTSSADPSSYEQYF
>TRBV7-9|TRBJ2-7
CASSQSGGYEQYF
>TRBV6-2/TRBV6-3|TRBJ2-3
CASSYRRKQGGRDTQYF
>TRBV7-8|TRBJ1-2
CASSLAREQGINYGYTF
>TRBV7-9|TRBJ1-1
CASSFRTGDAEAFF
>TRBV3-1|TRBJ1-5
CASSHTLSRGGNQPQHF
>TRBV2|TRBJ2-2
CASTRGGVLGTGELFF
>TRBV20-1|TRBJ1-3
CSARDLQTFGNIIYF
>TRBV12-3/TRBV12-4|TRBJ1-3
CASSLLQGARNTIYF
>TRBV12-3/TRBV12-4|TRBJ2-1
CASSLIRRDFEQFF
>TRBV29-1|TRBJ1-3
CSVAKSGNTIYF
>TRBV7-2|TRBJ1-2
CASSLQGALPNTYGGYTF
>TRBV15|TRBJ2-2
CATSRDPAAVRTGELFF
>TRBV9|TRBJ2-3
CASSVAAQGADTQYF
>TRBV10-1|TRBJ2-2
CASSVASESNTGELFF
>TRBV19|TRBJ2-7
CASSIVAGVEQYF
>TRBV24-1|TRBJ1-1
CATSDGQGATEAFF
>TRBV19|TRBJ1-1
CASSMGAGRNTEAFF
>TRBV4-1|TRBJ2-7
CASSQEDRYDEQYF
>TRBV5-6|TRBJ1-4
CASSLRRPNEKLFF
>TRBV4-2|TRBJ2-5
CASSQGGAVGSMETQYF
>TRBV7-9|TRBJ1-1
CASSHGGAEAFF
>TRBV20-1|TRBJ2-7
CSARGSGQGYEQYF
>TRBV2|TRBJ1-6
CASPGQPNSPLHF
>TRBV13|TRBJ1-4
CASSSGQGSEKLFF
>TRBV19|TRBJ2-1
CASKERGNEQFF
>TRBV2|TRBJ2-1
CASSHPGLAKDNEQFF
>TRBV10-3|TRBJ1-1
CAISDGYTEAFF
>TRBV2|TRBJ2-2
CASRQDLWTGELFF
>TRBV6-1|TRBJ2-2
CASSGRPNTGELFF
>TRBV7-8|TRBJ2-7
CASSLGDRGGEQYF
>TRBV2|TRBJ1-1
CASKWTGVDGTEAFF
>TRBV7-6|TRBJ2-5
CASSLAQGLAGGETQYF